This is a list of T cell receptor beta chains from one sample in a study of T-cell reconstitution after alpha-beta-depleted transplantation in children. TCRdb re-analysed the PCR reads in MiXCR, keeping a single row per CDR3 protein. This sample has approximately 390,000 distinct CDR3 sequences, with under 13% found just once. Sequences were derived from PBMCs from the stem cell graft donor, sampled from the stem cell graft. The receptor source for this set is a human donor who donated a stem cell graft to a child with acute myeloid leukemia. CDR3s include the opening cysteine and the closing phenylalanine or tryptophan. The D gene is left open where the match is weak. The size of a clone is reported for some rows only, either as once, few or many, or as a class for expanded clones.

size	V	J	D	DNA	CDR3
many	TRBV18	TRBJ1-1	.	TGTGCCAGCTCACCAAAATACAAGGGGGACACTGAAGCTTTCTTT	CASSPKYKGDTEAFF
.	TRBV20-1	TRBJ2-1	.	TGCAGTGCTAGACGAGGGATACTGAACAATGAGCAGTTCTTC	CSARRGILNNEQFF
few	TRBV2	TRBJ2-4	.	TGTGCCAGCTCCAGGACAAGGGCAACCAAAAACATTCAGTACTTC	CASSRTRATKNIQYF
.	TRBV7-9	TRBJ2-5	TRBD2	TGTGCCAGCAGCACTCGGACTAGCGGGAGTTACGAGACCCAGTACTTC	CASSTRTSGSYETQYF
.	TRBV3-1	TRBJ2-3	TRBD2	TGTGCCTCCTGCCAAGATGGACTAGCGGGATATGCGGATACGCAGTATTTT	CASCQDGLAGYADTQYF
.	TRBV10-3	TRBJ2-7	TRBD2	TGTGCCATCAGAGGAGGACTAGCGGGTTCCTACGAGCAGTACTTC	CAIRGGLAGSYEQYF
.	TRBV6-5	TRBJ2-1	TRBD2	TGTGCCAGCAGTTACATTATAGCGGGAGAACTCAATGAGCAGTTCTTC	CASSYIIAGELNEQFF
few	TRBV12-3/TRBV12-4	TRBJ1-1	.	TGTGCCAGCAGTTTTAACCACATGAACACTGAAGCTTTCTTT	CASSFNHMNTEAFF
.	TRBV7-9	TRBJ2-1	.	TGTGCCAGCAGCTTAGGTAGCGGTACCTACAATGAGCAGTTCTTC	CASSLGSGTYNEQFF
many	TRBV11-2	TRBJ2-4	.	TGTGCCAGCAGCTCCCTGGGAGGTTGGAACATTCAGTACTTC	CASSSLGGWNIQYF
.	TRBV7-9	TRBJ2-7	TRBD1	TGTGCCAGCAGCTTAGGGACGGACAGGTCCTCCTACGAGCAGTACTTC	CASSLGTDRSSYEQYF
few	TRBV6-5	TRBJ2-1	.	TGTGCCAGCAGTTGGGACCGGGCGTTCAATGAGCAGTTCTTC	CASSWDRAFNEQFF